This TCR beta chain was recorded in a study of PD-L1 blockade in urothelial cancer. Background on the study: About 85% of the roughly 29 patients comprised males who had bladder-origin urothelial cancer.

Produced via immunoSEQ multiplex PCR; TCRdb's table is partial and in-frame only. Among approximately 50,000 clones listed, about four fifths were seen once. Sample time point: pretreatment peripheral blood. Each patient supplied 1 to 8 pretreatment and on-treatment samples. The clonotype was recovered from a man aged 45-60 years with urothelial cancer. The sample was PBMCs, taken around atezolizumab (anti-PD-L1) treatment.

Here the CDR3 reads CASSQDRYSPDQPQHF. The DNA of the CDR3 is TGCGCCAGCAGCCAAGATCGGTACAGCCCCGATCAGCCCCAGCATTTT. The J gene is TRBJ1-5, the V gene TRBV4-1; D is unresolved. CDR3 size: 16 residues. The germline V gene encodes CDR1 MGHRA and CDR2 YSYEKL. V was cut by 0 bases and J by 5 bases, with 14 bases left in between.